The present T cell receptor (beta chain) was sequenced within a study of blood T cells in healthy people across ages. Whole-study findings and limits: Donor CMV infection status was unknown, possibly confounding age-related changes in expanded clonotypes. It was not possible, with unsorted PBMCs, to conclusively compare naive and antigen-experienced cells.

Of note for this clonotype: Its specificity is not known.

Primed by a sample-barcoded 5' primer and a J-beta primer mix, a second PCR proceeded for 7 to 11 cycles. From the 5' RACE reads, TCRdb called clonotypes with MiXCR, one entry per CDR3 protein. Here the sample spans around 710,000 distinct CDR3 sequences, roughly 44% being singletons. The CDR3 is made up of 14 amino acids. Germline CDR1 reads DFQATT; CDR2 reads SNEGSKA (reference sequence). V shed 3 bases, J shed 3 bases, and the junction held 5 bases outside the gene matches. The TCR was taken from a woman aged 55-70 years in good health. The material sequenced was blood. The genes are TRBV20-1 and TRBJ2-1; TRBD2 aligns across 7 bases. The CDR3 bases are TGCAGTGCTAGTGGGGGGGATGTCTACAATGAGCAGTTCTTC. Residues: CSASGGDVYNEQFF.